This section outlines one T cell receptor beta chain sequence together with its context. Its antigen remains unknown. The sample is drawn from a study of blood T cells in healthy people across ages. Study-wide results and limits: Researchers report that TCR beta diversity correlated strongly with naive T cell percentage. Because donor CMV status was unknown, expanded clonotype changes were possibly confounded.

Using a J-beta primer mix together with a sample-barcoded 5' primer, a second PCR was run for about 6 to 12 cycles. TCRdb reprocessed the 5' RACE reads with MiXCR, giving one entry per CDR3 protein. This sample has about 1.6 million distinct CDR3 sequences, with roughly 32% found just once. CDR3 length: 14 residues. Deletions cut 6 bases from V and 2 bases from J, with 14 bases between. Germline CDR1 MNHNY, CDR2 SVGAGI (reference sequence). Input material: blood. The sequence was collected from a woman aged 25 to 39 in good health. The chain recombines TRBV6-6 with TRBJ2-7, with D possibly being TRBD2 (6 bases). The CDR3 loop is CASSRLDRPYEQYF. The CDR3 coding sequence is TGTGCCAGCAGCCGACTAGATCGCCCCTACGAGCAGTACTTC.